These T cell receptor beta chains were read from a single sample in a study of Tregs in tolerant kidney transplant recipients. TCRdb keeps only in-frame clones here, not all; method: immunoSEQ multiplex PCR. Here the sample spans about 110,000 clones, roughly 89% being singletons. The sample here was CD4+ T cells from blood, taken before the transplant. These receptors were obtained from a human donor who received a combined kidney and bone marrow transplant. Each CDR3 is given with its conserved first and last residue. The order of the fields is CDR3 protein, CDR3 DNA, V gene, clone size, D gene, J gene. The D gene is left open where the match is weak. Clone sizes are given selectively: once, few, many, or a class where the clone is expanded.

CDR3: CASSVGGHRNEKLFF
DNA: TGTGCCAGCAGCGTTGGGGGACACCGAAATGAAAAACTGTTTTTT
V: TRBV9
size: -
D: -
J: TRBJ1-4

CDR3: CASSRRPQRGGDTQYF
DNA: TGCGCCAGCAGCCGGCGTCCCCAGCGGGGGGGGGATACGCAGTATTTT
V: TRBV5-1
size: -
D: TRBD2
J: TRBJ2-3

CDR3: CASSLGTSGPFYEQYF
DNA: TGTGCCAGCAGCTTGGGGACTAGCGGGCCCTTCTACGAGCAGTACTTC
V: TRBV5-4
size: -
D: TRBD2
J: TRBJ2-7

CDR3: CAIRGQGGLGNTEAFF
DNA: TGTGCCATCAGGGGGCAGGGCGGTTTGGGGAACACTGAAGCTTTCTTT
V: TRBV10-3
size: -
D: -
J: TRBJ1-1

CDR3: CASSLGTSINEQFF
DNA: TGTGCCAGCAGCTTAGGGACTAGCATCAATGAGCAGTTCTTC
V: TRBV7-2
size: -
D: TRBD2
J: TRBJ2-1

CDR3: CASSSGQPSSPLHF
DNA: TGCGCCAGCAGTTCGGGACAACCGAGTTCACCCCTCCACTTT
V: TRBV10-1
size: -
D: -
J: TRBJ1-6

CDR3: CAWSVGGEKLFF
DNA: TGTGCCTGGAGTGTGGGAGGTGAAAAACTGTTTTTT
V: TRBV30
size: -
D: -
J: TRBJ1-4

CDR3: CASSLSWAGPYTGELFF
DNA: TGTGCCAGCAGCTTATCATGGGCAGGGCCGTACACCGGGGAGCTGTTTTTT
V: TRBV7-2
size: -
D: -
J: TRBJ2-2

CDR3: CASSLRPAGTSAWETQYF
DNA: TGTGCCAGCAGTTTAAGACCGGCCGGGACTAGCGCTTGGGAGACCCAGTACTTC
V: TRBV27
size: -
D: TRBD2
J: TRBJ2-5

CDR3: CASRAALATYNEQFF
DNA: TGTGCCAGCAGGGCGGCACTAGCGACCTACAATGAGCAGTTCTTC
V: TRBV27
size: -
D: TRBD2
J: TRBJ2-1

CDR3: CAYQTGTSGISRNEQFF
DNA: TGTGCCTATCAGACAGGGACTAGCGGGATATCAAGGAATGAGCAGTTCTTC
V: TRBV30
size: -
D: TRBD2
J: TRBJ2-1

CDR3: CAYFPQVDTQYF
DNA: TGTGCTTACTTTCCGCAGGTAGATACGCAGTATTTT
V: TRBV30
size: -
D: -
J: TRBJ2-3

CDR3: CAWSVRSGAGNTIYF
DNA: TGTGCCTGGAGTGTACGGTCAGGGGCTGGAAACACCATATATTTT
V: TRBV30
size: -
D: -
J: TRBJ1-3

CDR3: CASSRQGAANYGYTF
DNA: TGTGCCAGTAGTCGGCAGGGGGCGGCTAACTATGGCTACACCTTC
V: TRBV19
size: -
D: TRBD1
J: TRBJ1-2

CDR3: CASSRERRLYF
DNA: TGTGCCAGCAGTAGGGAGAGGCGGCTGTACTTC
V: TRBV28
size: -
D: -
J: TRBJ2-7

CDR3: CATRGGRGSNQPQHF
DNA: TGTGCCACCAGGGGGGGACGGGGGAGCAATCAGCCCCAGCATTTT
V: TRBV15
size: once
D: -
J: TRBJ1-5

CDR3: CASSLVDRLTEAFF
DNA: TGTGCCAGCAGCTTGGTGGACAGACTCACTGAAGCTTTCTTT
V: TRBV5-6
size: -
D: -
J: TRBJ1-1

CDR3: CASSIGTGEAFF
DNA: TGTGCCAGCAGCATCGGAACAGGGGAGGCTTTCTTT
V: TRBV11-2
size: -
D: TRBD1
J: TRBJ1-1

CDR3: CASRPGWGRDEKLFF
DNA: TGTGCCAGTAGGCCCGGATGGGGCAGAGATGAAAAACTGTTTTTT
V: TRBV19
size: once
D: -
J: TRBJ1-4

CDR3: CSVVPYLILTDTQYF
DNA: TGCAGCGTTGTTCCCTACTTAATACTCACAGATACGCAGTATTTT
V: TRBV29-1
size: -
D: -
J: TRBJ2-3

CDR3: CASRQGTTTGELFF
DNA: TGTGCCAGTCGACAGGGGACGACCACCGGGGAGCTGTTTTTT
V: TRBV2
size: -
D: TRBD1
J: TRBJ2-2

CDR3: CASSFWTSGTTQYF
DNA: TGTGCCAGCAGTTTTTGGACTAGCGGGACAACGCAGTATTTT
V: TRBV28
size: -
D: TRBD2
J: TRBJ2-3

CDR3: CASSHRLGSDSPLHF
DNA: TGTGCCAGCAGCCACAGGCTAGGGTCGGATTCACCCCTCCACTTT
V: TRBV6-5
size: few
D: -
J: TRBJ1-6

CDR3: CASSDRGDTQYF
DNA: TGCGCCAGCAGTGATAGGGGAGATACGCAGTATTTT
V: TRBV10-1
size: -
D: -
J: TRBJ2-3